Following are 2 T cell receptor beta chains from one sample sequenced in a study of blood T cell repertoires in COVID-19. Generated by immunoSEQ multiplex PCR, the TCRdb table keeps only in-frame clones and is missing some. The repertoire holds hundreds of thousands of clones, with 75% to 90% as singletons. Sequenced: PBMCs or T cells enriched from blood (not recorded which). The receptor source for this set is a woman between 18 and 30 years old who had recovered from COVID-19.

In this sample, this clone turned up once. The chain recombines TRBV18 with TRBJ1-4; no clear D gene. The V gene's germline CDR1 is KGHSH and CDR2 LQKENI. V dropped 2 bases and J dropped 5 bases, with 12 bases sitting between them. The CDR3 covers 15 residues. Here the CDR3 DNA reads TGTGCCAGCTCACCATCTAACAGACCCAATGAAAAACTGTTTTTT. Its protein is CASSPSNRPNEKLFF.

This clone was detected once. V is TRBV4-1 and J is TRBJ1-1; D possibly corresponds to TRBD1 (6 bases). This CDR3 is 14 amino acids long. The germline V gene encodes CDR1 MGHRA and CDR2 YSYEKL. V gave up 4 bases and J gave up 1 base, with 10 bases separating them. The CDR3 loop is CASSPRTANTEAFF. For the CDR3, the DNA is TGCGCCAGCAGCCCTCGGACAGCGAACACTGAAGCTTTCTTT.